This TCR beta chain was sequenced in a study of T-cell memory formation after mild COVID-19. TCRdb used MiXCR to reprocess the 5' RACE reads, holding one entry per CDR3 protein. The data show approximately 500,000 distinct CDR3 sequences, 20% to 30% seen once. Study observations and caveats: Memory sampled before infection contained some responding clones, suggesting cross-reactive memory joined.

This clonotype has more than one count but fewer than ten. Its antigen remains unidentified. V was cut by 5 bases and J by 8 bases, with 22 bases left in between. The CDR3 loop spans 15 amino acids. CDR1 is SEHNR and CDR2 is FQNEAQ in the germline V gene (reference sequence). The sequenced sample consisted of PBMCs or a T cell subset sorted from them (not recorded which). This rearrangement joins TRBV7-9 to TRBJ2-7; possibly TRBD1 for D (9 bases). The sequence was obtained from an adult woman who had mild COVID-19 (a few samples of this study predate the infection). Cell type and time point are not known. CDR3 in amino acids: CASSTGGTGPFQQYF. The CDR3 nucleotides read TGTGCCAGCAGCACGGGGGGGACAGGGCCCTTCCAGCAGTACTTC.